A selection of T cell receptor beta chains follows, all from one sample in a study of cytomegalovirus exposure and HLA in healthy donors. Assay: immunoSEQ multiplex PCR; the TCRdb copy retains only in-frame clones and omits some. The data show 95,000 or so clones, roughly 79% seen once. The material sequenced was PBMCs. These receptor sequences come from a woman in her forties in good health and CMV-seronegative. Each CDR3 is given with its conserved first and last residue. D genes are given only for firm matches. Clone size, where shown, is once, few, many, or a class for clones that have expanded.

len: 14; d_gene: NA; j_gene: TRBJ1-2; v_gene: TRBV6-1; abundance: NA; CDR3nt: TGTGCCAGCAGTGAAGCGACGGGGAGTTATGGCTACACCTTC; CDR3aa: CASSEATGSYGYTF
len: 14; d_gene: TRBD2; j_gene: TRBJ2-3; v_gene: TRBV29-1; abundance: once; CDR3nt: TGCAGCCACGGGGGGGCCCCCAGAGCAGATACGCAGTATTTT; CDR3aa: CSHGGAPRADTQYF
len: 14; d_gene: NA; j_gene: TRBJ1-6; v_gene: TRBV6-1; abundance: NA; CDR3nt: TGTGCCAGCAGCACCACAGGGCCAAGTTCACCCCTCCACTTT; CDR3aa: CASSTTGPSSPLHF
len: 17; d_gene: TRBD2; j_gene: TRBJ2-2; v_gene: TRBV7-9; abundance: NA; CDR3nt: TGTGCCAGCAGCCGAGGGACTAGCGCTACGAACACCGGGGAGCTGTTTTTT; CDR3aa: CASSRGTSATNTGELFF
len: 17; d_gene: TRBD1; j_gene: TRBJ2-7; v_gene: TRBV4-1; abundance: few; CDR3nt: TGCGCCAGCAGCCAAGTGGACGGGACAGGTTCTATGAGCAAGCAGTACTTC; CDR3aa: CASSQVDGTGSMSKQYF
len: 16; d_gene: NA; j_gene: TRBJ2-3; v_gene: TRBV4-1; abundance: NA; CDR3nt: TGCGCCAGCAGCCATTCACCCGCGGGTGCCGGGGGTACGCAGTATTTT; CDR3aa: CASSHSPAGAGGTQYF
len: 13; d_gene: TRBD2; j_gene: TRBJ2-7; v_gene: TRBV6-4; abundance: NA; CDR3nt: TGTGCCAGCTCGCGGGGGGCCTCCTACGAGCAGTACTTC; CDR3aa: CASSRGASYEQYF
len: 15; d_gene: TRBD1; j_gene: TRBJ1-2; v_gene: TRBV25-1; abundance: NA; CDR3nt: TGTGCCAGCAGTGATTCGACAGGGGGCGCATATGGCTACACCTTC; CDR3aa: CASSDSTGGAYGYTF
len: 14; d_gene: NA; j_gene: TRBJ1-2; v_gene: TRBV7-2; abundance: NA; CDR3nt: TGTGCCAGCAGCTTAGGTCAGGGCAACTATGGCTACACCTTC; CDR3aa: CASSLGQGNYGYTF
len: 12; d_gene: NA; j_gene: TRBJ2-5; v_gene: TRBV10-2; abundance: NA; CDR3nt: TGCGCCAGCAGACAGGGTCCGGAGACCCAGTACTTC; CDR3aa: CASRQGPETQYF
len: 18; d_gene: NA; j_gene: TRBJ2-6; v_gene: TRBV5-1; abundance: NA; CDR3nt: TGCGCCAGCAGCTTTAAGCGATCAATGATCTCTGGGGCCAACGTCCTGACTTTC; CDR3aa: CASSFKRSMISGANVLTF
len: 15; d_gene: TRBD1; j_gene: TRBJ1-1; v_gene: TRBV5-6; abundance: once; CDR3nt: TGTGCCAGCAGCTGGGGACAGGTTATGAACACTGAAGCTTTCTTT; CDR3aa: CASSWGQVMNTEAFF
len: 14; d_gene: NA; j_gene: TRBJ2-1; v_gene: TRBV7-9; abundance: NA; CDR3nt: TGTGCCAGCAGCTTTCTAGCTGCCTACAATGAGCAGTTCTTC; CDR3aa: CASSFLAAYNEQFF
len: 13; d_gene: NA; j_gene: TRBJ1-1; v_gene: TRBV19; abundance: NA; CDR3nt: TGTGCCAGTAGTAACGGGGTGAACACTGAAGCTTTCTTT; CDR3aa: CASSNGVNTEAFF
len: 15; d_gene: NA; j_gene: TRBJ1-2; v_gene: TRBV27; abundance: NA; CDR3nt: TGTGCCAGCAGTGCCGAAGCGGGGGGCTTCGCGGGCTACACCTTC; CDR3aa: CASSAEAGGFAGYTF
len: 16; d_gene: TRBD2; j_gene: TRBJ2-3; v_gene: TRBV27; abundance: NA; CDR3nt: TGTGCCAGCACCCAGACTAGCGGGGGGGCGGGAGATACGCAGTATTTT; CDR3aa: CASTQTSGGAGDTQYF
len: 14; d_gene: NA; j_gene: TRBJ1-4; v_gene: TRBV19; abundance: NA; CDR3nt: TGTGCCAGTAGCGACCGGGGTTCTAATGAAAAACTGTTTTTT; CDR3aa: CASSDRGSNEKLFF
len: 15; d_gene: NA; j_gene: TRBJ2-7; v_gene: TRBV6-5; abundance: once; CDR3nt: TGTGCCAGCAGGGTGAGCGGGACAAGCTCCTACGAGCAGTACTTC; CDR3aa: CASRVSGTSSYEQYF
len: 11; d_gene: NA; j_gene: TRBJ2-2; v_gene: TRBV5-6; abundance: NA; CDR3nt: TGTGCCAGCAGCTTGTCTGGGGAGCTGTTTTTT; CDR3aa: CASSLSGELFF
len: 15; d_gene: TRBD1; j_gene: TRBJ2-3; v_gene: TRBV6-5; abundance: NA; CDR3nt: TGTGCCAGCAGTTACTCCGGACAGGGAACAGATACGCAGTATTTT; CDR3aa: CASSYSGQGTDTQYF
len: 15; d_gene: NA; j_gene: TRBJ2-2; v_gene: TRBV19; abundance: once; CDR3nt: TGTGCCAGTAGTTTGACTCTGATTAACACCGGGGAGCTGTTTTTT; CDR3aa: CASSLTLINTGELFF